Below are 7 T cell receptor beta chains sequenced from a single sample in a study of shared clonotypes between healthy human individuals. This table comes from immunoSEQ multiplex PCR, and its TCRdb copy is limited to in-frame clones, with some not included. The sample consists of some 200,000 clones, over 50% of them appearing once. Sample: memory CD4+ T cells sorted from blood. The subset: CD45RA-negative fraction. These receptors were obtained from a man under 40 in good health.

This clone was counted a single time. This chain joins TRBV2 and TRBJ2-3, with 12 bases fitting TRBD2. Germline V lookup: CDR1 SNHLY, CDR2 FYNNEI. This CDR3 has 20 residues. The V and J ends lost 6 bases and 2 bases, in that order; junction bases with no gene match: 18. The CDR3 DNA reads as TGTGCCAGCAGCGCCGACCCGGGACTAGCGGGTGAGGTCGCCACAGATACGCAGTATTTT. Translation gives CASSADPGLAGEVATDTQYF.

The CDR3 loop reads CASSRDQGRNEQFF. DNA for the CDR3: TGTGCCAGCAGCAGGGACCAGGGGCGCAATGAGCAGTTCTTC. V usage is TRBV6-5 and J usage is TRBJ2-1, with D perhaps matching TRBD1 (6 bases). Trimming removed 6 bases at V and 6 bases at J, with 15 bases between. The CDR3 spans 14 residues. Looked up from germline, CDR1 is MNHEY and CDR2 is SVGAGI.

This rearrangement joins TRBV6-6 to TRBJ2-3; D gene ambiguous. The V end lost 5 bases, the J end lost 3 bases, and 9 bases lay between the germline ends. The CDR3 totals 13 residues. CDR1 is MNHNY, CDR2 SVGAGI, per germline (reference sequence). The CDR3 here is CASSRPGTDTQYF. The DNA of the CDR3 is TGTGCCAGCAGTAGACCTGGGACAGATACGCAGTATTTT.

This chain uses TRBV28 with TRBJ1-2, with 7 positions matching TRBD1. V lost 3 bases, J lost 6 bases, and 7 bases stayed unmatched. CDR1 is MDHEN, CDR2 SYDVKM, per germline. The CDR3 loop spans 14 amino acids. CDR3 coding DNA: TGTGCCAGCAGTTTTCGGGACAGAAGGGATGGCTACACCTTC. The encoded protein is CASSFRDRRDGYTF.

The chain links TRBV5-1 to TRBJ2-7; D assignment may be TRBD1 or TRBD2 (6 bases each). Trimming left V 3 bases short and J 5 bases short, with 18 bases between. This CDR3 is 15 amino acids long. The germline V gene encodes CDR1 SGHRS and CDR2 YFSETQ. CDR3 coding DNA: TGCGCCAGCAGCTGGGGACTCCTAGGGGGACACGAGCAGTACTTC. As protein: CASSWGLLGGHEQYF. The whole variable domain, filled in from reference TRBV5-1 and TRBJ2-7, reads KAGVTQTPRYLIKTRGQQVTLSCSPISGHRSVSWYQQTPGQGLQFLFEYFSETQRNKGNFPGRFSGRQFSNSRSEMNVSTLELGDSALYLCASSWGLLGGHEQYFGPGTRLTVT.

The rearrangement uses TRBV6-6 and TRBJ1-2; TRBD1 is a possible D gene (6 bases). Germline-derived CDR1 and CDR2 are MNHNY and SVGAGI (reference sequence). The V gene lost 2 bases and the J gene lost 2 bases, with 9 bases spanning the gap. The CDR3 consists of 14 residues. Here the CDR3 reads CASSYQGLNYGYTF. CDR3 bases: TGTGCCAGCAGTTACCAGGGGCTCAACTATGGCTACACCTTC.

V and J are TRBV25-1 and TRBJ2-5, with D perhaps TRBD1 (5 bases). The V gene's germline CDR1 is MGHDK and CDR2 SYGVNS. The CDR3 consists of 16 residues. Deletions cut 10 bases from V and 2 bases from J, with 23 bases between. CDR3 coding DNA: TGTGCCACCACTTCCCTGGGGCCTCAGGGTCAAGAGACCCAGTACTTC. This gives the protein CATTSLGPQGQETQYF.